What follows are 24 T cell receptor beta chains derived from one specimen sequenced in a study of T cells in localized non-small cell lung cancer. Clones were sequenced by immunoSEQ multiplex PCR, and TCRdb holds only the in-frame ones, with some missing. The top ten clones hold about 3.9% of a sample with about 15,000 clones, about 85% of them seen once. The sample consisted of peripheral blood, taken before any cancer treatment. The receptors were gathered from a woman aged 40-69 years with stage I lung adenocarcinoma.

The chain carries TRBV4-1 and TRBJ1-2; D might be TRBD1 (6 bases). Germline assignment: CDR1 MGHRA and CDR2 YSYEKL. The V gene lost 4 bases and the J gene lost 2 bases, with 14 bases spanning the gap. The CDR3 runs to 15 residues. The CDR3: CASSPQGGLNYGYTF. Written as DNA, the CDR3 is TGCGCCAGCAGCCCTCAAGGGGGACTGAACTATGGCTACACCTTC.

The chain combines TRBV27 with TRBJ1-1; 7 bases map to TRBD1. With V trimmed by 5 bases and J by 7 bases, 7 bases remained unmatched. The V gene's germline CDR1 is MNHEY and CDR2 SMNVEV (reference sequence). The CDR3 contains 13 residues. The CDR3 DNA reads TGTGCCAGCAGTCAATACCGACAGGGTGAAGCTTTCTTT. Encoded protein: CASSQYRQGEAFF.

The genes are TRBV6-5 and TRBJ2-5; D call uncertain. Germline loops: CDR1 MNHEY, CDR2 SVGAGI. This CDR3 has 13 residues. Trimming left V 6 bases short and J 2 bases short, with 10 bases between. CDR3 coding DNA: TGTGCCAGCAGCTGGAAGAGACAAGAGACCCAGTACTTC. Its translation is CASSWKRQETQYF.

The genes are TRBV13 and TRBJ2-3; 8 bases map to TRBD1. V gave up 5 bases and J gave up 0 bases; unmatched junction bases: 4. The germline V gene has CDR1 PRHDT and CDR2 FYEKMQ (reference sequence). The CDR3 sequence is 15 residues long. The CDR3 DNA follows: TGTGCCAGCAGCCCCGGGACAGGAAGCACAGATACGCAGTATTTT. It is translated as CASSPGTGSTDTQYF. Together with reference TRBV13 and TRBJ2-3, the CDR3 gives the full variable domain: AAGVIQSPRHLIKEKRETATLKCYPIPRHDTVYWYQQGPGQDPQFLISFYEKMQSDKGSIPDRFSAQQFSDYHSELNMSSLELGDSALYFCASSPGTGSTDTQYFGPGTRLTVL.

The gene calls are TRBV19 and TRBJ2-1, with D possibly called TRBD1 or TRBD2 (5 bases each). The V gene lost 5 bases and the J gene lost 15 bases, with 17 bases spanning the gap. Germline V CDR1 and CDR2: LNHDA, SQIVND (reference sequence). The CDR3 contains 12 residues. The CDR3 loop reads CASSEGTSSLFF. CDR3 coding DNA: TGTGCCAGTAGTGAGGGGACCTCGAGTCTGTTCTTC.

The chain employs TRBV7-3 and TRBJ2-5; D is unresolved. CDR1 is SGHTA, CDR2 FQGTGA, per germline. The CDR3 runs to 12 residues. The V gene lost 5 bases and the J gene lost 10 bases, with 14 bases spanning the gap. Written as DNA, the CDR3 is TGTGCCAGCAGCCCCCCCGCCGGTTACCAGTACTTC. Amino acid sequence: CASSPPAGYQYF.

In this sample, this clone turned up once. CDR3 loop: CASSLGRGADTQYF. The DNA of the CDR3 is TGTGCCAGCAGCTTAGGAAGGGGTGCAGATACGCAGTATTTT. V and J are TRBV7-9 and TRBJ2-3; tentatively, D is TRBD1 (5 bases). This CDR3 has 14 amino acids. From germline, CDR1 is SEHNR and CDR2 FQNEAQ (reference sequence). Between the trimmed V and J ends, which lost 1 base and 4 bases, there was a span of 9 bases.

The chain employs TRBV19 and TRBJ1-1; 8 positions match TRBD1. From germline, CDR1 is LNHDA and CDR2 SQIVND (reference sequence). With V trimmed by 1 base and J by 5 bases, 3 bases remained unmatched. The CDR3 runs 14 residues. For the CDR3, the DNA is TGTGCCAGTAGTATAGCAGGGGGCTTGACTGAAGCTTTCTTT. Amino acids: CASSIAGGLTEAFF. The full variable domain, rest sourced from reference TRBV19 and TRBJ1-1, is DGGITQSPKYLFRKEGQNVTLSCEQNLNHDAMYWYRQDPGQGLRLIYYSQIVNDFQKGDIAEGYSVSREKKESFPLTVTSAQKNPTAFYLCASSIAGGLTEAFFGQGTRLTVV.

The chain couples TRBV4-1 to TRBJ1-4, with 7 positions matching TRBD1. The ends lost 1 base at V and 5 bases at J; junction bases unmatched: 10. In germline, CDR1 is MGHRA, CDR2 YSYEKL. The CDR3 extends over 17 amino acids. CDR3 protein: CASSQVGRGTANEKLFF. As DNA, the CDR3 is TGCGCCAGCAGCCAAGTGGGGCGGGGGACAGCCAATGAAAAACTGTTTTTT.

This chain uses TRBV5-4 with TRBJ2-2; 8 bases match TRBD1. Germline trimming cut 4 bases from V and 5 bases from J; bases unmatched to any gene: 7. Per germline, CDR1 SGHNT and CDR2 YYREEE (reference sequence). The CDR3 is made up of 15 amino acids. The DNA of the CDR3 is TGTGCCAGCAGCGCCTGGAGGACAGGGACCGGGGAGCTGTTTTTT. This codes for CASSAWRTGTGELFF.

The chain uses TRBV11-3 and TRBJ1-1, with D unresolved. The germline V and J ends were trimmed by 8 bases and 3 bases, with 25 bases remaining between them. The CDR3 runs to 17 residues. Germline assignment: CDR1 SGHNT and CDR2 YENEEA. The CDR3 DNA sequence: TGTGCCAGCGGATCGACCACACCTCTCGTGGTAGACACTGAAGCTTTCTTT. As protein: CASGSTTPLVVDTEAFF. Filled out from reference TRBV11-3 and TRBJ1-1, the complete variable domain reads EAGVVQSPRYKIIEKKQPVAFWCNPISGHNTLYWYLQNLGQGPELLIRYENEEAVDDSQLPKDRFSAERLKGVDSTLKIQPAELGDSAVYLCASGSTTPLVVDTEAFFGQGTRLTVV.

J is TRBJ2-1 and V is TRBV18, with D unclear. V was trimmed by 3 bases and J by 4 bases, leaving 16 bases between them. The CDR3 spans 16 residues. From germline, CDR1 is KGHSH and CDR2 LQKENI. The CDR3: CASSPVPPEPYNEQFF. CDR3 DNA: TGTGCCAGCTCACCGGTCCCCCCGGAGCCATACAATGAGCAGTTCTTC.

This clone was counted a single time. V usage is TRBV30 and J usage is TRBJ1-4; D may be TRBD1 (6 bases). CDR1 GTSNPN and CDR2 SVGIG come from the germline V gene (reference sequence). The CDR3 covers 15 residues. Trimming shortened V by 0 bases and J by 1 base, and 9 bases separated the two germline ends. CDR3 nucleotide sequence: TGTGCCTGGAGTGTCCGCAGGGGAACTAATGAAAAACTGTTTTTT. Its protein product is CAWSVRRGTNEKLFF.

This rearrangement joins TRBV11-2 to TRBJ2-1; 15 nucleotides line up with TRBD2. The CDR3 loop spans 16 amino acids. CDR1 and CDR2 (germline): SGHAT, FQNNGV. The V gene end was trimmed by 6 bases and the J gene end by 8 bases; junction bases not matched to a gene: 8. The CDR3 loop reads CASSSWTSGGADEQFF. The CDR3 coding sequence is TGTGCCAGCAGTTCATGGACTAGCGGGGGGGCAGATGAGCAGTTCTTC.

V gene TRBV4-2 combines with J gene TRBJ2-5; 9 nucleotides line up with TRBD2. Germline lookup yields CDR1 LGHNA and CDR2 YNFKEQ. V lost 4 bases and J lost 4; bases outside the gene matches: 19. The length of the CDR3 is 19 residues. CDR3 region: CASSPSGGGASSHRETQYF. CDR3 coding DNA: TGTGCCAGCAGCCCCTCGGGCGGGGGGGCGAGCAGCCATAGAGAGACCCAGTACTTC.

The chain combines TRBV9 with TRBJ1-2; 7 nucleotides align to TRBD1. Germline V gives CDR1 SGDLS, CDR2 YYNGEE. After removal of 3 bases from V and 5 bases from J, the junction contained 4 bases not matched to a gene. CDR3 length: 13 amino acids. The chain's CDR3 is CASSGQGWYGYTF. The DNA for the CDR3 is TGTGCCAGCAGCGGACAGGGTTGGTATGGCTACACCTTC.

This clone was seen just once. The chain combines TRBV5-1 with TRBJ2-2; D is possibly TRBD1 (6 bases). V was shortened by 3 bases and J by 4 bases, with 13 bases between the two germline ends. The CDR3 is 15 amino acids. Germline assignment: CDR1 SGHRS and CDR2 YFSETQ. CDR3 sequence (DNA): TGCGCCAGCAGCTCAACAGGGAAGGGCACCGGGGAGCTGTTTTTT. This sequence encodes CASSSTGKGTGELFF.

This clone was found once. The rearrangement joins TRBV19 to TRBJ1-5; weak D call: TRBD1 (6 bases). V was trimmed by 7 bases and J by 7 bases, leaving 17 bases between them. The germline V gene encodes CDR1 LNHDA and CDR2 SQIVND (reference sequence). This CDR3 spans 14 amino acids. CDR3 residues: CASKASGGSQPQHF. Here the CDR3 DNA reads TGTGCCAGTAAAGCGAGTGGGGGCAGCCAGCCCCAGCATTTT.

The V call is TRBV27, the J call TRBJ2-3; 10 bases agree with TRBD1. V gave up 2 bases and J gave up 3 bases; unmatched junction bases: 14. CDR1 is MNHEY and CDR2 is SMNVEV in the germline V gene (reference sequence). The CDR3 sequence is 19 residues long. The CDR3 DNA reads TGTGCCAGCAGTTTAAACCCGGTATATGGGACAGGGGAGACAGATACGCAGTATTTT. Protein product: CASSLNPVYGTGETDTQYF.

The J gene is TRBJ2-1, the V gene TRBV5-6; D remains unclear. Germline-derived CDR1 and CDR2 are SGHDT and YYEEEE. Trimming left V 6 bases short and J 3 bases short, with 7 bases between. The CDR3 runs to 12 residues. For the CDR3, the DNA is TGTGCCAGCAAAAACAGCTACAATGAGCAGTTCTTC. Translation: CASKNSYNEQFF.

The chain is built from TRBV5-8 and TRBJ1-2; D is possibly TRBD1 (5 bases). The length of the CDR3 is 16 residues. CDR1 is SGHTS and CDR2 is YDEGEE in the germline V gene. The V end was cut by 2 bases, the J end by 2 bases, with 16 bases between. The CDR3 sequence is CASSLRGEGANYGYTF. DNA of the CDR3: TGTGCCAGCAGCTTAAGAGGGGAAGGGGCAAACTATGGCTACACCTTC. Supplemented by reference TRBV5-8 and TRBJ1-2, the full variable domain reads EAGVTQSPTHLIKTRGQQATLRCSPISGHTSVYWYQQALGLGLQFLLWYDEGEERNRGNFPPRFSGRQFPNYSSELNVNALELEDSALYLCASSLRGEGANYGYTFGSGTRLTVV.

The J gene is TRBJ1-2, the V gene TRBV18; D remains unclear. In germline, CDR1 is KGHSH, CDR2 LQKENI. This CDR3 contains 13 residues. V was shortened by 8 bases and J by 1 base, with 11 bases between the two germline ends. The CDR3 reads CASARGSNYGYTF. CDR3 nucleotide sequence: TGTGCCAGCGCCCGTGGCAGTAACTATGGCTACACCTTC. Together with reference TRBV18 and TRBJ1-2, the CDR3 gives the full variable domain: NAGVMQNPRHLVRRRGQEARLRCSPMKGHSHVYWYRQLPEEGLKFMVYLQKENIIDESGMPKERFSAEFPKEGPSILRIQQVVRGDSAAYFCASARGSNYGYTFGSGTRLTVV.

This clone was counted only a few times. The V and J genes are TRBV4-2 and TRBJ2-7; D might be TRBD2 (6 bases). This CDR3 has 15 amino acids. Germline CDR1 and CDR2: LGHNA and YNFKEQ. Trimming pared 4 bases from V and 3 bases from J, leaving 16 bases between. Here the CDR3 DNA reads TGTGCCAGCAGCCTTTCGACTAGTGTCAGCTACGAGCAGTACTTC. It specifies CASSLSTSVSYEQYF.

The chain recombines TRBV7-6 with TRBJ2-1, with 11 bases aligning to TRBD2. The CDR3 length is 19 residues. V shed 1 base and J 4 bases; nucleotides not matched to a gene: 12. Germline lookup yields CDR1 SGHVS and CDR2 FNYEAQ. The CDR3 protein is CASSLDPGLADYPYNEQFF. CDR3 coding DNA: TGTGCCAGCAGCTTAGATCCGGGACTAGCGGACTACCCTTACAATGAGCAGTTCTTC.